One sample yielded the 18 T cell receptor beta chains listed below, sequenced in a study of identical twins. TCRdb used MiXCR to reprocess the 5' RACE reads, holding one entry per CDR3 protein. The data show under 300,000 distinct CDR3 sequences, with about 14% seen just once and about 9% held by the top ten. The sample comprised memory (CD45RO+) T cells sorted from blood. These receptors originate from a woman aged 18-29 years in good health.

Turning to this clonotype: Because the CDR3 is missing its conserved closing phenylalanine or tryptophan, this is likely a read error. The chain carries TRBV14 and TRBJ2-7; D is uncertain. Trimming removed 4 bases at V and 5 bases at J, with 9 bases between. Germline V CDR1 and CDR2: SGHDN, FVKESK. This CDR3 spans 12 amino acids. Written as DNA, the CDR3 is TGTGCCAGCAGCCGCTATAGGGACGAGCAGTACTTG. Translating gives CASSRYRDEQYL.

J is TRBJ2-5 and V is TRBV6-5; 12 positions match TRBD2. CDR3 size: 15 residues. Looked up from germline, CDR1 is MNHEY and CDR2 is SVGAGI. The V and J ends lost 4 bases and 5 bases, in that order; junction bases with no gene match: 5. In DNA form, the CDR3 reads TGTGCCAGCAGTTGGGCTAGCGGGAGGGCGGAGACCCAGTACTTC. This translates into CASSWASGRAETQYF.

This clonotype occurred a few times. V usage is TRBV20-1 and J usage is TRBJ2-3, with a possible D match to TRBD2 (5 bases). Deletions cut 4 bases from V and 5 bases from J, with 16 bases between. CDR3 length equals 14 residues. Per the germline V gene, CDR1 is DFQATT and CDR2 is SNEGSKA (reference sequence). The CDR3 coding sequence is TGCAGTGCTACTGACTATCTTCGGGTAGATACGCAGTATTTT. Translating gives CSATDYLRVDTQYF.

The rearrangement uses TRBV10-3 and TRBJ2-1; no definite D call. The V and J ends lost 7 bases and 8 bases respectively, with 21 bases between them. Germline V gives CDR1 ENHRY, CDR2 SYGVKD. This CDR3 is 15 amino acids long. Here the CDR3 reads CAITASLDKLHEQFF. The CDR3 nucleotides are TGTGCCATCACTGCCTCGTTAGACAAGCTCCATGAGCAGTTCTTC.

The gene calls are TRBV20-1 and TRBJ2-3; D ambiguous. CDR1 DFQATT and CDR2 SNEGSKA come from the germline V gene (reference sequence). V lost 4 bases to trimming and J lost 2 bases, with 10 bases between them. This CDR3 comprises 13 residues. CDR3 sequence: CSATSSNTDTQYF. CDR3 sequence (DNA): TGCAGTGCTACGTCCAGTAACACAGATACGCAGTATTTT.

The genes are TRBV5-6 and TRBJ2-2; D is perhaps TRBD1 (5 bases). V was trimmed by 1 base and J by 1 base, leaving 8 bases between them. The CDR3 loop spans 15 amino acids. CDR1 SGHDT and CDR2 YYEEEE come from the germline V gene. The CDR3 loop reads CASSLQGWNTGELFF. CDR3 DNA sequence: TGTGCCAGCAGCTTGCAGGGCTGGAACACCGGGGAGCTGTTTTTT.

This chain links TRBV7-8 with TRBJ2-2, with a weak D call TRBD2 (5 bases). The CDR3 extends over 13 amino acids. The V end was cut by 5 bases, the J end by 6 bases, with 10 bases between. The germline V gene has CDR1 SGHVS and CDR2 FQNEAQ. The CDR3 nucleotides are TGTGCCAGCAGCCGAATGGAGGCCGGGGAGCTGTTTTTT. Translation: CASSRMEAGELFF.

V and J are TRBV11-2 and TRBJ2-1; 7 nucleotides match TRBD2. Germline trimming cut 3 bases from V and 9 bases from J; bases unmatched to any gene: 8. Germline V gene lookup returns CDR1 SGHAT and CDR2 FQNNGV. This CDR3 spans 14 amino acids. The DNA of the CDR3 is TGTGCCAGCAGCTTCGAGGGAGGGGTGTCTGAGCAGTTCTTC. This gives the protein CASSFEGGVSEQFF.

The V and J genes are TRBV29-1 and TRBJ1-2; possibly TRBD1 for D (5 bases). Trimming cost V 1 base and J 3 bases, with 6 bases left between them. From germline, CDR1 is SQVTM and CDR2 ANQGSEA. This CDR3 has 12 amino acids. The CDR3 bases are TGCAGCGTTGAAGCGACAGACTATGGCTACACCTTC. It encodes CSVEATDYGYTF.

The V call is TRBV9, the J call TRBJ2-3, with 7 positions matching TRBD2. The length of the CDR3 is 15 residues. V lost 4 bases, J lost 4 bases, and 9 bases stayed unmatched. CDR1 and CDR2 from the germline V gene are SGDLS and YYNGEE. CDR3: CASSRSTSASDTQYF. The CDR3 DNA reads TGTGCCAGCAGCCGCTCTACTAGCGCTTCAGATACGCAGTATTTT.

This clonotype was seen a few times. J is TRBJ2-1 and V is TRBV7-2; the match to TRBD2 covers 7 bases. Trimming at V came to 1 base and at J to 2 bases, leaving 5 bases not matched to a gene. This CDR3 has 16 residues. Germline-derived CDR1 and CDR2 are SGHTA and FQGNSA. This CDR3 reads CASSLVAGTTYNEQFF. The CDR3 DNA sequence: TGTGCCAGCAGCTTAGTAGCGGGTACTACCTACAATGAGCAGTTCTTC.

This clonotype was seen a handful of times. V usage is TRBV9 and J usage is TRBJ2-6; D ambiguous. The length of the CDR3 is 16 residues. V gave up 6 bases and J gave up 0 bases, with 13 bases separating them. Germline values: CDR1 SGDLS, CDR2 YYNGEE. DNA for the CDR3: TGTGCCAGCACCGCCCGACAACACTCTGGGGCCAACGTCCTGACTTTC. Translation gives CASTARQHSGANVLTF.

The chain joins TRBV25-1 to TRBJ1-2, with D hard to call. From germline, CDR1 is MGHDK and CDR2 SYGVNS. Trimming left V 9 bases short and J 4 bases short, with 15 bases between. The CDR3 runs to 13 residues. This chain's CDR3 is CASSLGKIYGYTF. CDR3 bases: TGTGCCAGTTCCCTCGGGAAGATCTATGGCTACACCTTC.

V usage is TRBV24-1 and J usage is TRBJ2-3; 7 bases are shared with TRBD2. The CDR3 consists of 16 residues. V trimming: 3 bases; J trimming: 3 bases; junction bases outside the gene matches: 8. CDR1 and CDR2 (germline): KGHDR, SFDVKD. CDR3 amino acids: CATSDPISSGTDTQYF. CDR3 DNA sequence: TGTGCCACCAGTGATCCTATTAGTAGCGGGACAGATACGCAGTATTTT.

This clonotype was counted many times. The gene calls are TRBV13 and TRBJ1-5; D uncertain. Germline CDR1 reads PRHDT; CDR2 reads FYEKMQ (reference sequence). CDR3 length equals 15 residues. V dropped 6 bases and J dropped 3 bases, with 15 bases sitting between them. DNA of the CDR3: TGTGCCAGCAGTCTTCACTTCCCCCCCAATCAGCCCCAGCATTTT. This sequence encodes CASSLHFPPNQPQHF.

The rearrangement joins TRBV11-3 to TRBJ1-6; D remains ambiguous. V shed 5 bases and J shed 11 bases, with 13 bases lying between them. Germline V gives CDR1 SGHNT, CDR2 YENEEA. The CDR3 consists of 13 residues. In DNA form, the CDR3 reads TGTGCCAGCAGCCAGGTTACTGGGGCACCCCTCCACTTT. This codes for CASSQVTGAPLHF.

This chain connects TRBV13 to TRBJ2-7; 7 positions match TRBD2. Unmatched junction bases numbered 4, after V lost 4 bases and J lost 1 base. Looked up from germline, CDR1 is PRHDT and CDR2 is FYEKMQ (reference sequence). The CDR3 runs 14 residues. DNA of the CDR3: TGTGCCAGCAGCTCGGGGGGAATATCCTACGAGCAGTACTTC. It codes for CASSSGGISYEQYF.

The V call is TRBV10-3, the J call TRBJ2-1; 7 nucleotides match TRBD2. The germline V gene encodes CDR1 ENHRY and CDR2 SYGVKD. The CDR3 spans 12 residues. With V trimmed by 8 bases and J by 8 bases, 6 bases remained unmatched. The CDR3 protein is CAIGLDVDEQFF. DNA for the CDR3: TGTGCCATCGGACTAGATGTCGATGAGCAGTTCTTC.